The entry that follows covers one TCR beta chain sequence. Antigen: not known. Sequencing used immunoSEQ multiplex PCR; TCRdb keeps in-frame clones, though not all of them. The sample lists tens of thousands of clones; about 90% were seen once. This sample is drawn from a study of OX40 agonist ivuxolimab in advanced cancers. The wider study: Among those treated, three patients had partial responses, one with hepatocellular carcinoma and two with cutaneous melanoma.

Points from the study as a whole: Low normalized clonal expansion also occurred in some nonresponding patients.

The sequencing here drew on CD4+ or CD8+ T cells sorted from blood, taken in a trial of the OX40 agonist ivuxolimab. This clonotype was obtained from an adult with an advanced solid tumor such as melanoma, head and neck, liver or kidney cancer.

The CDR3: CATSTERAAGQETQYF. The CDR3 DNA reads as TGTGCCACCAGCACCGAACGAGCAGCGGGGCAAGAGACCCAGTACTTC. This chain links TRBV15 with TRBJ2-5; 7 nucleotides align to TRBD2. This CDR3 contains 16 residues. V lost 4 bases to trimming and J lost 2 bases; unmatched junction nucleotides: 10. The germline V gene has CDR1 LNHNV and CDR2 YYDKDF (reference sequence).